Listed below are T cell receptor beta chains from one sample, sequenced in a study of beta chain features in type 1 diabetes. Measured with immunoSEQ multiplex PCR; TCRdb has only the in-frame clones, and not every one. The sample includes 100,000 to 150,000 clones, roughly 10% of them seen just once. The specimen sequenced was central memory CD4+ T cells from blood. The receptors originated from a man between 25 and 39 years old with type 1 diabetes. Both conserved end residues are trimmed from each CDR3. Clone size appears in some rows only: once, few, many, or a class for an expanded clone.

v_call,clone_size,j_call,cdr3_aa
TRBV7-3,NA,TRBJ2-1,ASSIAGQGYNEQF
TRBV27,NA,TRBJ2-7,ASSLTGTDYEQY
TRBV18,NA,TRBJ1-2,ASSPDTEGYT
TRBV19,few,TRBJ1-2,ASSWGRSSGGYT
TRBV4-2,few,TRBJ2-5,ASSQDYSQETQY
TRBV15,few,TRBJ1-1,AGLYTGNTEAF
TRBV2,few,TRBJ2-3,ASRRTASTDTQY
TRBV11-1,few,TRBJ2-7,ASSRTGSGNEQY
TRBV29-1,few,TRBJ2-2,SVEVSGFTGELF
TRBV6-5,NA,TRBJ1-2,ASGRGAYYGYT
TRBV7-3,few,TRBJ1-2,ASSWGPAGGYT
TRBV5-6,few,TRBJ2-5,ASSFSETQY
TRBV10-3,few,TRBJ2-3,AISEPGTDTQY
TRBV18,few,TRBJ2-3,ASSEEDTQY
TRBV18,few,TRBJ2-7,ASSPGLVSYEQY
TRBV5-1,NA,TRBJ2-5,ASSRGTGGNGETQY
TRBV5-1,NA,TRBJ1-1,ASSLAKLNTEAF
TRBV28,few,TRBJ1-4,ASSQGNEKLF
TRBV15,few,TRBJ1-3,ATSREPRGTGNTIY
TRBV4-3,few,TRBJ2-3,ASSQEGGLVGTDTQY
TRBV11-2,few,TRBJ2-3,ASSREPATDTQY
TRBV18,NA,TRBJ1-5,ASSLQGAGSNQPQH
TRBV29-1,NA,TRBJ1-1,SVETGTGYEAF
TRBV6-6,few,TRBJ1-2,ASSLDRGYGYT
TRBV27,NA,TRBJ2-6,ASSPLTGGISGANVLT
TRBV18,NA,TRBJ1-4,ASSPLTGDEKLF
TRBV7-3,few,TRBJ2-6,ASSSGLANVLT
TRBV6-4,NA,TRBJ1-3,ASKECGQGLFSGNTIY
TRBV5-6,few,TRBJ2-3,ASSSKRGATDTQY
TRBV18,NA,TRBJ2-1,ASSPEWLRTDEQF
TRBV5-4,few,TRBJ2-7,ASSTDVGGEQY
TRBV5-6,NA,TRBJ2-5,ASSLVGKYQETQY
TRBV15,NA,NA,ATSRGDLAGGYEQY
TRBV5-1,few,TRBJ2-7,ASSPNLSRDEQY
TRBV4-2,NA,TRBJ2-1,ASSQAGLGYNEQF
TRBV11-2,NA,TRBJ1-6,ASSPGGGRDSPLH
TRBV18,many,TRBJ2-7,ASSRDRGEQY
TRBV7-8,few,TRBJ2-5,ASSLQRGYETQY
TRBV5-1,NA,TRBJ2-7,ASSLSGASGQRYEQY
TRBV11-2,few,TRBJ2-7,ASSSNRYTYEQY
TRBV6-5,few,TRBJ2-7,ASSRDRVDYEQY
TRBV7-2,few,TRBJ2-5,ASSDRDSVD
TRBV7-2,NA,TRBJ2-4,ASSSPVGGGLAKNIQY
TRBV29-1,many,TRBJ1-5,SVGGEDQPQH
TRBV14,few,TRBJ2-5,ASSPTGTQETQY
TRBV19,few,TRBJ1-2,ASTKPRGNT
TRBV2,few,TRBJ2-7,ATTRESPYEQY
TRBV11-3,NA,TRBJ2-7,ASSSSGGYEQY
TRBV2,NA,TRBJ1-5,ASSRQNSNQPQH
TRBV28,few,TRBJ1-2,ASSPRSRHGYT